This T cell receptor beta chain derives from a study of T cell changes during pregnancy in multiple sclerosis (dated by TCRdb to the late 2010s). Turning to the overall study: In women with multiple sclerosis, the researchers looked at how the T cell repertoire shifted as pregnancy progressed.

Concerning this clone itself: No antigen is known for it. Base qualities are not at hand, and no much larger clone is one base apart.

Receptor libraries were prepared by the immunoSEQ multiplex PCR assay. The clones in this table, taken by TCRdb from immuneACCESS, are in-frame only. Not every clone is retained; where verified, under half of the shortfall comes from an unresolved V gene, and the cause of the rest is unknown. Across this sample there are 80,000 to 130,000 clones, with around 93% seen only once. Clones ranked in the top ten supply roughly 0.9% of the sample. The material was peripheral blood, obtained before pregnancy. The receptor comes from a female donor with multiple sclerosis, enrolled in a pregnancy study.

CDR3 reads: CASSLGSRGFVASGNTIYF. The sequenced DNA is TGTGCCAGCAGCTTGGGATCTCGGGGATTTGTCGCCTCTGGAAACACCATATATTTT. The chain links TRBV5-6 with TRBJ1-3; no confident D gene assignment can be made. The CDR3 runs 19 residues from the cysteine to the phenylalanine. Only the CDR3 region is kept as DNA, spanning 57 bases read in frame from base 1. CDR1 and CDR2, per the germline V gene, are SGHDT and YYEEEE. The germline ends are 19 bases apart after V is trimmed by 0 bases and J by 0 bases.